This TCR beta chain was sequenced for a study of blood T cell repertoires in COVID-19. In the study overall: Donors in the United States, Italy and Spain gave samples during acute or convalescent COVID-19.

In the original processing: Amplification of reference gene primers was used by the study to estimate nucleated cell counts. Produced via immunoSEQ multiplex PCR; TCRdb's table is partial and in-frame only. V, J and clone size are those of that table, while D and trimming were read from the DNA. The sample lists 150,000 to 200,000 clones, around 75% occurring once. A few counts support this clone. J lost 8 bases, V lost 10 bases, and 5 bases had no gene match. The germline gives CDR1 WNHNN, CDR2 SYGVQD (reference sequence). The length of the CDR3 is 13 residues. The chain uses TRBV10-1 and TRBJ2-3; 14 bases are a match to TRBD2. Sequencing used peripheral blood. The TCR originated in a woman at least 80 years old with acute or convalescent COVID-19. CDR3: CATGLAGGSTQYF. The CDR3 region has the DNA TGCGCCACCGGACTAGCGGGAGGTTCTACGCAGTATTTT.